A selection of T cell receptor beta chains follows, all from one sample in a study of T cell repertoires in cytomegalovirus infection. TCRdb re-called the reads with MiXCR, one entry per CDR3 protein. The sample lists approximately 910,000 distinct CDR3 sequences, approximately 33% occurring once. For these TCRs, the target antigens are not known. The sample consisted of cultured CD8+ T cells from PBMCs, taken from culture after CMV antigen stimulation. The receptors here all came from a human donor in good health (CMV status not recorded). Some clones in this sample may be carry-over from other donors' samples. The CDR3 runs from the conserved cysteine through the conserved F or W. The D gene is left open where the match is weak. Size is omitted from some rows. Given values are once, few, many or a class for expanded clones.

size,D,V,J,DNA,CDR3
-,TRBD1,TRBV6-5,TRBJ2-3,TGTGCCAGCAGCCCGGGGACAGCACTTGGCACAGATACGCAGTATTTT,CASSPGTALGTDTQYF
-,-,TRBV12-3/TRBV12-4,TRBJ1-3,TGTGCCAGCAACGCCGGGATGACTGTAAACACCATATATTTT,CASNAGMTVNTIYF
-,-,TRBV11-2,TRBJ1-1,TGTGTCAGCAGCTTAGTCCGGACAAGGGCTGAAGCTTTCTTT,CVSSLVRTRAEAFF
few,TRBD2,TRBV12-5,TRBJ2-7,TGTGCTAGTTGTAGCGGGGGGGTGTACGAGCAGTACTTC,CASCSGGVYEQYF
-,-,TRBV4-1,TRBJ1-1,TGCGCCAGCAGCCAAGAAAGGGGTCCGGCAGCTTTCTTT,CASSQERGPAAFF
-,-,TRBV28,TRBJ2-5,TGTGCCAACAGTTTGGGCAGGGGCCGCTGGGAGACCCAGTACTTC,CANSLGRGRWETQYF
-,-,TRBV4-3,TRBJ2-5,TGCGCCAGCAGCCAAGATTCCCGCCCGAGGGCAGCCCAAGAGACCCAGTACTTC,CASSQDSRPRAAQETQYF
few,-,TRBV7-6,TRBJ2-1,TGTGCCAGCAGCTTAGGGGGGGGACAGAGATACAATGAGCAGTTCTTC,CASSLGGGQRYNEQFF
-,-,TRBV7-4,TRBJ2-7,TGTGCCAGCAGTGCCCCCGATCGCCCCAGGGACGAGCAGTACTTC,CASSAPDRPRDEQYF
-,-,TRBV6-6,TRBJ2-1,TGTGCCAGCAGCTCCGATTGGTATGAGCAGTTCTTC,CASSSDWYEQFF
-,-,TRBV5-1,TRBJ2-1,TGCGCCAGCAGCTTTTCCGGGACTTCACCCTACAATGAGCAGTTCTTC,CASSFSGTSPYNEQFF
few,-,TRBV7-6,TRBJ2-2,TGTGCCAGCAGCTTACGAGCGGGGAACACCGGGGAGCTGTTTTTT,CASSLRAGNTGELFF
-,-,TRBV20-1,TRBJ2-7,TGCAGTGCTAGAGATTTGTGGGGGCATACCTACGAGCAGTACTTC,CSARDLWGHTYEQYF
-,-,TRBV7-9,TRBJ1-2,TGTGCCAGCAGCCGAATAACTATTCAGGGTCCGAACTATGGCTACACCTTC,CASSRITIQGPNYGYTF
-,TRBD1,TRBV5-6,TRBJ2-6,TGTGCCAGCAGCTCAAGGACAGGGTTCCCCCTCCTGACTTTC,CASSSRTGFPLLTF
-,-,TRBV15,TRBJ1-1,TGTGCCACCAGCAGAGATATGACAGACACTGAAGCTTTCTTT,CATSRDMTDTEAFF
-,-,TRBV6-8,TRBJ1-2,TGTGCCAGCAGTTACTTAGCGGGCGTGTTAGGCTATACCTTC,CASSYLAGVLGYTF
many,-,TRBV7-8,TRBJ2-2,TGTGCCAGCAGCTTAGAGGATGGCGTCTATACCGGGGAGCTGTTTTTT,CASSLEDGVYTGELFF
-,-,TRBV3-1,TRBJ2-7,TGTGCCAGCAGCCTAGGGCCCGCCAACGAGCAGTACTTC,CASSLGPANEQYF
-,-,TRBV24-1,TRBJ2-1,TGTGCCACCAGTTTCTCCGAGGGATTACAGTTCTTC,CATSFSEGLQFF
-,-,TRBV5-1,TRBJ2-7,TGCGCCAGCAGCTTGGCCGGGCGGAGCTCCTACGAGCAGTACTTC,CASSLAGRSSYEQYF
-,-,TRBV28,TRBJ1-1,TGTGCCAGCAGTTGGGCACCGAACACTGAAGCTTTCTTT,CASSWAPNTEAFF
few,TRBD1,TRBV6-2/TRBV6-3,TRBJ2-1,TGTGCCAGCAGTCCCCCCCTCAGGGGGAGCTCCTACAATGAGCAGTTCTTC,CASSPPLRGSSYNEQFF
-,-,TRBV4-3,TRBJ1-5,TGCGCCAGCAGCCAAGATTGGGGCAGGGATCAGCCCCAGCATTTT,CASSQDWGRDQPQHF
-,TRBD1,TRBV6-2/TRBV6-3,TRBJ2-1,TGTGCCAGCAGTTACCAGGGACAGTACAATGAGCAGTTCTTC,CASSYQGQYNEQFF
few,TRBD2,TRBV6-7,TRBJ2-1,TGTGCCAGCAGTGGGCCCAGCGGGGCCCTCCAGGAGACAGCATTCTTC,CASSGPSGALQETAFF
-,-,TRBV27,TRBJ2-3,TGTGCCAGCAGTCCCGGGCCGCTCGGTACGCAGTATTTT,CASSPGPLGTQYF
-,-,TRBV7-9,TRBJ2-4,TGTGCCAGCAGCTTAGTCAGCCTAGCCAAAAACATTCAGTACTTC,CASSLVSLAKNIQYF
-,-,TRBV10-3,TRBJ2-3,TGTGCCATCACCGGAAGGGACCCCTCCACAGATACGCAGTATTTT,CAITGRDPSTDTQYF
many,-,TRBV7-9,TRBJ2-1,TGTGCCAGCAGCTGGGGACTGGGCAATGAGCAGTTCTTC,CASSWGLGNEQFF
-,TRBD2,TRBV6-1,TRBJ2-1,TGTGCCAGCAGACCTACGGGGGGGCCTCGCTACAATGAGCAGTTCTTC,CASRPTGGPRYNEQFF
many,-,TRBV7-6,TRBJ2-5,TGTGCCAGCAGTCAAGGACTGTCTCAAGAGACCCAGTACTTC,CASSQGLSQETQYF
few,-,TRBV7-9,TRBJ1-4,TGTGCCAGCAGCTACGGGGTTTATGGGGATGAAAAACTGTTTTTT,CASSYGVYGDEKLFF
once,-,TRBV4-1,TRBJ2-2,TGCGCCAGCAGCCAAATCGAGAAGGGGGCGAACACCGGGGAGCTGTTTTTT,CASSQIEKGANTGELFF
once,-,TRBV6-2/TRBV6-3,TRBJ2-2,TGTGCCAGCAGCCTCCTAGTGAGCACCGGGGAGCTGTTTTTT,CASSLLVSTGELFF
-,-,TRBV12-3/TRBV12-4,TRBJ1-3,TGTGCCAGCAGTTTTGGGCTCGGGGCTGGAAACACCATATATTTT,CASSFGLGAGNTIYF